These 16 T cell receptor beta chains were all obtained from the same sample, sequenced in a study of blood T cells in healthy people across ages. The authors ran a second PCR of about 6 to 11 cycles using a sample-barcoded 5' primer and a J-beta primer mix. TCRdb recomputed calls from the 5' RACE reads with MiXCR, one row per CDR3 protein. The sample includes about 1.6 million distinct CDR3 sequences, about 32% of them seen just once. Sequencing was performed on blood. These receptors originate from a woman aged 25-40 years in good health.

This clonotype occurred a few times. The chain employs TRBV20-1 and TRBJ2-5, with TRBD1 matching 7 bases. After removal of 4 bases from V and 5 bases from J, the junction contained 13 bases not matched to a gene. The length of the CDR3 is 15 residues. Germline loops: CDR1 DFQATT, CDR2 SNEGSKA (reference sequence). CDR3 coding DNA: TGCAGTGCTACCCCGGGACAGCAAAACGGGGAGACCCAGTACTTC. As protein: CSATPGQQNGETQYF.

This chain joins TRBV30 and TRBJ2-5; no clear D gene. Germline-derived CDR1 and CDR2 are GTSNPN and SVGIG (reference sequence). Trimming removed 0 bases at V and 2 bases at J, with 10 bases between. The CDR3 runs to 14 residues. Written as DNA, the CDR3 is TGTGCCTGGAGTGTACAGTCTCCGCAAGAGACCCAGTACTTC. Amino acid sequence: CAWSVQSPQETQYF.

This clonotype has ten or more counts. One end of the junction fails to match germline, which may point to a read error. The chain couples TRBV12-3 or TRBV12-4 to TRBJ1-1; TRBD1 is a possible D gene (6 bases). The CDR3 is 14 amino acids. The CDR3 region is CASSPRTANTEAFF. Here the CDR3 DNA reads TGCGCCAGCAGCCCCAGGACAGCGAACACTGAAGCTTTCTTT.

Concerning this clonotype: One junction end disagrees with the germline gene, perhaps due to a read error. The rearrangement uses TRBV5-1 and TRBJ2-1, with D possibly TRBD2 on 6 matching bases. Germline loops: CDR1 SGHRS, CDR2 YFSETQ. The CDR3 consists of 15 residues. The CDR3: CASSLAAGNYDEQFF. In nucleotides, the CDR3 is TGCGCCAGCAGCTTGGCCGCGGGGAACTACGATGAGCAGTTCTTC.

The sample holds a few counts of this clonotype. The J gene is TRBJ2-1, the V gene TRBV12-3 or TRBV12-4; 12 nucleotides line up with TRBD2. This CDR3 has 17 residues. V gave up 6 bases and J gave up 6 bases; unmatched junction bases: 12. The CDR3 spells CASSPWVGLAGSNEQFF. CDR3 nucleotides: TGTGCCAGCAGCCCTTGGGTAGGACTAGCGGGATCCAATGAGCAGTTCTTC.

This clonotype was seen ten or more times. Written as DNA, the CDR3 is TGTGCCAGCAGCTTAGGACTAGCGGGAAGGTACGAGCAGTACTTC. Translated, it gives CASSLGLAGRYEQYF. This rearrangement joins TRBV7-9 to TRBJ2-7, with 11 bases fitting TRBD2. V gave up 1 base and J gave up 4 bases; unmatched junction bases: 3. Germline assignment: CDR1 SEHNR and CDR2 FQNEAQ (reference sequence). This CDR3 comprises 15 residues.

The table lists this clonotype with a few counts. The chain links TRBV4-2 to TRBJ2-3; no firm D call. V was shortened by 1 base and J by 4 bases, with 9 bases between the two germline ends. Germline V CDR1 and CDR2: LGHNA, YNFKEQ. There are 14 residues in the CDR3. Written as DNA, the CDR3 is TGTGCCAGCAGCCAAGTACCGGCGTCAGATACGCAGTATTTT. Encoded protein: CASSQVPASDTQYF.

V gene TRBV6-5 combines with J gene TRBJ2-1, with TRBD2 matching 10 bases. Germline CDR1 reads MNHEY; CDR2 reads SVGAGI. J gave up 9 bases and V 1 base, and 6 bases lay outside the gene matches. The CDR3 is 15 residues long. CDR3 coding DNA: TGTGCCAGCAGTTACTTGGCTAGCGGGAGCGGTGAGCAGTTCTTC. It is translated as CASSYLASGSGEQFF.

The sample holds many counts of this clonotype. This chain connects TRBV4-1 to TRBJ2-7; a weak D match, TRBD1 (5 bases). In germline, CDR1 is MGHRA, CDR2 YSYEKL. The CDR3 length is 14 residues. V was cut by 4 bases and J by 3 bases, with 13 bases left in between. The chain's CDR3 is CASSPHDQGYEQYF. DNA of the CDR3: TGCGCCAGCAGCCCCCACGACCAGGGCTACGAGCAGTACTTC.

This clonotype was seen a few times. The rearrangement joins TRBV7-2 to TRBJ1-2, with D maybe TRBD1 (6 bases). V shed 5 bases and J shed 7 bases, with 14 bases lying between them. The CDR3 length is 13 residues. Per germline, CDR1 SGHTA and CDR2 FQGNSA. The CDR3: CASSLTGRSGYTF. The CDR3 DNA is TGTGCCAGCAGCCTCACAGGGCGGAGTGGCTACACCTTC.

For this clonotype: At one end the junction does not follow the germline gene, possibly because of a read error. The chain links TRBV11-2 to TRBJ2-7; maybe TRBD2 (5 bases). The CDR3 runs to 16 residues. CDR1 is SGHAT, CDR2 FQNNGV, per germline. The CDR3 here is CACSSSVSGWGYEQYF. The CDR3 nucleotides read TGTGCCTGCAGCTCTTCTGTGAGCGGTTGGGGTTACGAGCAGTACTTC.

This clonotype was seen a few times. The rearrangement links TRBV27 to TRBJ2-1, with a weak D call TRBD1 (6 bases). Trimming removed 10 bases from V and 10 bases from J, with 20 bases in between. This CDR3 spans 13 amino acids. CDR1 is MNHEY and CDR2 is SMNVEV in the germline V gene (reference sequence). The CDR3 bases are TGTGCCACCATTCTCAGGGGTGGAGGCGAGCAGTTCTTC. Translation: CATILRGGGEQFF.

This clonotype was seen a handful of times. This chain joins TRBV28 and TRBJ2-5; 8 bases line up with TRBD1. Looked up from germline, CDR1 is MDHEN and CDR2 is SYDVKM. V was pared by 4 bases and J by 2 bases, with 9 bases of the junction left unmatched. The CDR3 has 16 residues. CDR3 sequence reads: CASSSQGVGEQETQYF. The CDR3 nucleotides are TGTGCCAGCAGTTCACAGGGGGTTGGGGAACAAGAGACCCAGTACTTC.

This rearrangement joins TRBV27 to TRBJ2-5, with D possibly being TRBD1 (6 bases). The CDR3 has 14 residues. The germline V and J ends were trimmed by 3 bases and 3 bases, with 11 bases remaining between them. Germline lookup yields CDR1 MNHEY and CDR2 SMNVEV (reference sequence). The CDR3 loop reads CASSFRGQKETQYF. Written as DNA, the CDR3 is TGTGCCAGCAGTTTCCGCGGACAGAAAGAGACCCAGTACTTC.

The chain carries TRBV9 and TRBJ1-1; possible D gene TRBD1, 5 bases. The germline V gene encodes CDR1 SGDLS and CDR2 YYNGEE. The CDR3 loop spans 14 amino acids. The ends were cut back, 0 bases at V and 6 bases at J, with 12 bases in the middle. This chain's CDR3 is CASSVVPSGAEAFF. As DNA, the CDR3 is TGTGCCAGCAGCGTAGTACCCTCGGGGGCTGAAGCTTTCTTT. Full variable domain (remainder filled in from reference TRBV9 and TRBJ1-1): DSGVTQTPKHLITATGQRVTLRCSPRSGDLSVYWYQQSLDQGLQFLIQYYNGEERAKGNILERFSAQQFPDLHSELNLSSLELGDSALYFCASSVVPSGAEAFFGQGTRLTVV.

The rearrangement joins TRBV28 to TRBJ1-5, with 7 bases matching TRBD1. The CDR3 contains 15 residues. CDR1 MDHEN and CDR2 SYDVKM come from the germline V gene. Unmatched junction bases numbered 9, after V lost 6 bases and J lost 4 bases. The CDR3 region has the DNA TGTGCCAGCAGGGGACCGGGACAGCGAAATCAGCCCCAGCATTTT. Translating it yields CASRGPGQRNQPQHF.